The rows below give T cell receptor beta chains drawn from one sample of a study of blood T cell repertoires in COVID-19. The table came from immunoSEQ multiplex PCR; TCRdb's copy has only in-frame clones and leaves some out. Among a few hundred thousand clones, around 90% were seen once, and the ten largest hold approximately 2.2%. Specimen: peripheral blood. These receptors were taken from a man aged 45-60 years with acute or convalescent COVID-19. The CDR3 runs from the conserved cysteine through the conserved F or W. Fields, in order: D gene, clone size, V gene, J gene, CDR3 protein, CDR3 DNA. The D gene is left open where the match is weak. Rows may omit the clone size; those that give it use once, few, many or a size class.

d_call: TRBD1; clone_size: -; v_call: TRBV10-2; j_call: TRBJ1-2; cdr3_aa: CASSAAPGQGAYFYGYTF; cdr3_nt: TGCGCCAGCAGTGCCGCCCCGGGACAGGGGGCATATTTCTATGGCTACACCTTC
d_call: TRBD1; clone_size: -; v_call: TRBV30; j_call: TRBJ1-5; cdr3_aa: CAWSRDRGNQPQHF; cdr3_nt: TGTGCCTGGAGCCGGGACAGGGGCAATCAGCCCCAGCATTTT
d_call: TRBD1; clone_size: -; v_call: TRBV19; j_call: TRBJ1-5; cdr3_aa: CASSPGQGVAPYQPQHF; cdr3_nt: TGTGCCAGTAGTCCGGGACAGGGGGTAGCGCCGTATCAGCCCCAGCATTTT
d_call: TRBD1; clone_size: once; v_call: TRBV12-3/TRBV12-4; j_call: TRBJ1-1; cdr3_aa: CASTPEGGFKAFF; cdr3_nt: TGTGCCAGCACCCCCGAAGGGGGCTTTAAAGCTTTCTTT
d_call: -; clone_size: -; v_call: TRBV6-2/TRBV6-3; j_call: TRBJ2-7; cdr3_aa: CASSYSGRNPSYEQYF; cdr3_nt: TGTGCCAGCAGTTACTCGGGCAGAAACCCCTCCTACGAGCAGTACTTC
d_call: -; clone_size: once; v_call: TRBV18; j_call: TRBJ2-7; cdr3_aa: CASTWTVYEQYF; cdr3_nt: TGTGCCAGCACCTGGACAGTCTACGAGCAGTACTTC
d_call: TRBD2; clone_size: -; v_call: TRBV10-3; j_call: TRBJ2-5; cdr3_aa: CAISDSQRGLQETQYF; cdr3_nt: TGTGCCATCAGTGATAGCCAGCGGGGGCTACAAGAGACCCAGTACTTC
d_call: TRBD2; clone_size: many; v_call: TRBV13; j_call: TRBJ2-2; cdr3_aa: CASSFLAGLAGITGELFF; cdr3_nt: TGTGCCAGCAGCTTCTTAGCCGGACTAGCGGGAATCACCGGGGAGCTGTTTTTT
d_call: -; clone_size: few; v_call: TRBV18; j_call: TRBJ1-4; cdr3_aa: CASSPVVNRGEKLFF; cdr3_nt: TGTGCCAGCTCACCCGTCGTCAACCGGGGGGAAAAACTGTTTTTT
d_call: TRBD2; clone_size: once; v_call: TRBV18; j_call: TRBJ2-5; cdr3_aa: CASSPPGLASSETQYF; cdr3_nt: TGTGCCAGCTCACCCCCGGGACTAGCGAGTTCGGAGACCCAGTACTTC
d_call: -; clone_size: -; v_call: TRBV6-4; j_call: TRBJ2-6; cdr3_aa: CASKQGAGANVLTF; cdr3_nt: TGTGCCAGCAAACAGGGTGCTGGGGCCAACGTCCTGACTTTC
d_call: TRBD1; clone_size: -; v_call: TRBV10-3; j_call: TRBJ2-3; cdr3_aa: CAITLTGGGTDTQYF; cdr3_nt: TGTGCCATCACCCTGACAGGGGGCGGCACAGATACGCAGTATTTT
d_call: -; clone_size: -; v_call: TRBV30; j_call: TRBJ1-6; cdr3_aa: CAWTRDLDSPLHF; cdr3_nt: TGTGCCTGGACGCGGGACCTTGATTCACCCCTCCACTTT
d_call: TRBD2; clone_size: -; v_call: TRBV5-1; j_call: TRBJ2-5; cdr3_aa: CASRLLGTSGGETQYF; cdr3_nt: TGCGCCAGCAGGCTCTTGGGGACTAGCGGGGGAGAGACCCAGTACTTC
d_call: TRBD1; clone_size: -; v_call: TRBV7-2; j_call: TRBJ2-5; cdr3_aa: CASSPNRGKETQYF; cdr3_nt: TGTGCCAGCAGCCCGAACAGGGGGAAAGAGACCCAGTACTTC
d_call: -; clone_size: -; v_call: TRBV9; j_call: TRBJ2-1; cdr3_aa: CASSETGDSYNEQFF; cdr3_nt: TGTGCCAGCAGCGAAACGGGTGACTCCTACAATGAGCAGTTCTTC
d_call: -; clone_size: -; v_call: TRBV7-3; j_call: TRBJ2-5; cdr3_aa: CASSLRGGETQYF; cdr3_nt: TGTGCCAGCAGCTTAAGAGGTGGGGAGACCCAGTACTTC
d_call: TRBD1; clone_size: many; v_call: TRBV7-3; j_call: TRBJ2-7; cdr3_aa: CASSLAGQGYEQYF; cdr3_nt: TGTGCCAGCAGCTTGGCCGGACAGGGCTACGAGCAGTACTTC
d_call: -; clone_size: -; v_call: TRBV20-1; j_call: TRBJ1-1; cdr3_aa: CSATRVGAFF; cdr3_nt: TGCAGTGCTACGAGGGTTGGGGCTTTCTTT
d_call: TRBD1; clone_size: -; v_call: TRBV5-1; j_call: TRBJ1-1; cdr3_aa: CASSPVQGAKTEAFF; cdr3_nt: TGCGCCAGCAGCCCTGTACAGGGGGCAAAGACTGAAGCTTTCTTT
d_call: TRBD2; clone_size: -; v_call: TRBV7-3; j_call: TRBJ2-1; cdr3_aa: CASSPGTSNEQFF; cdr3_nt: TGTGCCAGCAGCCCCGGGACTAGCAATGAGCAGTTCTTC
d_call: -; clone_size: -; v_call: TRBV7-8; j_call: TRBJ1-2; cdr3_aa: CASSPAGVYGYTF; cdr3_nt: TGTGCCAGCAGCCCTGCAGGGGTCTATGGCTACACCTTC
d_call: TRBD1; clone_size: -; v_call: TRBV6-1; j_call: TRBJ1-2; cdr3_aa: CASSEAWTGGAAGYTF; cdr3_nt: TGTGCCAGCAGTGAAGCCTGGACAGGGGGCGCGGCTGGCTACACCTTC
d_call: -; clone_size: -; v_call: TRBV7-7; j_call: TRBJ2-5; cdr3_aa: CASSLDQGLMVPQYF; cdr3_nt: TGTGCTAGCAGCTTAGACCAGGGGCTAATGGTTCCACAGTACTTC
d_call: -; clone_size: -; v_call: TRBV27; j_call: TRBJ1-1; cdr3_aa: CASSSAPRVTEAFF; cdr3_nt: TGTGCCAGCAGTTCCGCGCCCAGGGTTACTGAAGCTTTCTTT
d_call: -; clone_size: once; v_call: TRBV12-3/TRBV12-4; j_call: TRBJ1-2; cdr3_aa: CASSRQIQSYTF; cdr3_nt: TGTGCCAGCAGTCGACAGATTCAGAGCTACACCTTC
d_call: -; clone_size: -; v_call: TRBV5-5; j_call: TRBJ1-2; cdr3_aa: CASSLDQAANYGYTF; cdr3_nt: TGTGCCAGCAGCTTGGACCAGGCAGCTAACTATGGCTACACCTTC
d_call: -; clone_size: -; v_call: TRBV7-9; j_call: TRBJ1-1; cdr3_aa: CASSLAGAPEAFF; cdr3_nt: TGTGCCAGCAGCTTGGCGGGGGCCCCCGAAGCTTTCTTT
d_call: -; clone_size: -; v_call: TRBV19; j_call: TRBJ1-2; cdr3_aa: CASRAELANYGYTF; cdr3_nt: TGTGCCAGTAGGGCAGAACTAGCTAACTATGGCTACACCTTC
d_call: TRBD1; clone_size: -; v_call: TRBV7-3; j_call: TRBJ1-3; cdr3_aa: CASSIAGQSSGNTIYF; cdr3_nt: TGTGCCAGCAGCATTGCGGGACAGAGCTCTGGAAACACCATATATTTT
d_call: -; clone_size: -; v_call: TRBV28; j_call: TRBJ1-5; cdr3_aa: CASSPPGAINQPQHF; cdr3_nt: TGTGCCAGCAGTCCCCCGGGAGCTATCAATCAGCCCCAGCATTTT
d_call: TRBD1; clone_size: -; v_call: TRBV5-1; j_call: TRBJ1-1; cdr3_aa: CASSGDRETEAFF; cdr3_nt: TGCGCCAGCAGCGGGGACAGGGAGACTGAAGCTTTCTTT
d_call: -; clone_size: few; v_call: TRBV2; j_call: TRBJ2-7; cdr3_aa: CASSGQAPYEQYF; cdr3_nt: TGTGCCAGCAGTGGACAGGCCCCCTACGAGCAGTACTTC
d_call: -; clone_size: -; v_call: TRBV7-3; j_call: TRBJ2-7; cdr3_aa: CASSPGTSLHEQYF; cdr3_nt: TGTGCCAGCAGCCCCGGGACTTCACTCCACGAGCAGTACTTC
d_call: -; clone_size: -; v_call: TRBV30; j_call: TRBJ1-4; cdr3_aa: CAWAPVGGEKLFF; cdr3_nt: TGTGCCTGGGCCCCTGTGGGAGGAGAAAAACTGTTTTTT
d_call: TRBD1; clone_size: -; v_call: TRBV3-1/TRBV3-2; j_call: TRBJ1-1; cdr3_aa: CASSPDRGGEAFF; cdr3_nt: TGTGCCAGCAGTCCTGACAGGGGTGGGGAAGCTTTCTTT
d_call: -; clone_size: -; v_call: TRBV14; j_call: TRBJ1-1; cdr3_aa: CASSPGTFTEAFF; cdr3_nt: TGTGCCAGCAGCCCAGGGACTTTTACTGAAGCTTTCTTT
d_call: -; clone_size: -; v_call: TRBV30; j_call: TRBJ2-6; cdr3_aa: CAWSLLLSSGANVLTF; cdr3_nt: TGTGCCTGGAGTCTCTTACTGAGCTCTGGGGCCAACGTCCTGACTTTC
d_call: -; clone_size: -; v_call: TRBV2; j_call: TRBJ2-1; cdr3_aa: CASSETKNEQFF; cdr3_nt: TGTGCCAGCAGTGAAACAAAGAATGAGCAGTTCTTC
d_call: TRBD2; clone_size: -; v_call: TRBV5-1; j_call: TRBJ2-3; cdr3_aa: CASSLDSGGARDTQYF; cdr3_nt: TGCGCCAGCAGCTTGGACAGCGGGGGGGCCCGAGATACGCAGTATTTT
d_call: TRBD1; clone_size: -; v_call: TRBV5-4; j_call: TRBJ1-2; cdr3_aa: CASSRDRGRGYGYTF; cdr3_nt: TGTGCCAGCAGTCGGGACAGGGGCCGTGGCTATGGCTACACCTTC
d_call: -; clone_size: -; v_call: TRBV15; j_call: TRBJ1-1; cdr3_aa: CATSSSQGPNTEAFF; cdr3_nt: TGTGCCACCAGCAGCTCCCAGGGGCCGAACACTGAAGCTTTCTTT
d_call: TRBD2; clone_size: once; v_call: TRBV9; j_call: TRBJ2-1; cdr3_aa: CASSVQRTSGGSEQFF; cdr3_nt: TGTGCCAGCAGCGTGCAGAGGACTAGCGGGGGTAGTGAGCAGTTCTTC
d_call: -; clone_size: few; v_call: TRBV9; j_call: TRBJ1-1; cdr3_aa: CASSVEPGVGTEAFF; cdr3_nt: TGTGCCAGCAGCGTAGAGCCGGGGGTTGGCACTGAAGCTTTCTTT